This is a list of T cell receptor beta chains from one sample in a study of T-cell memory formation after mild COVID-19. TCRdb analysed the 5' RACE reads with MiXCR anew, one entry per CDR3 protein. Among 350,000 or so distinct CDR3 sequences, 20% to 25% were seen once, and the ten largest hold roughly 23%. Sequencing was performed on PBMCs or a T cell subset sorted from them (not recorded which). The receptors derive from a man aged 18-30 years who had mild COVID-19 (a few samples of this study predate the infection). Cell type and time point are not known. Each CDR3 is given with its conserved first and last residue. The order of the fields is V gene, clone size, CDR3 length, D gene, J gene, CDR3 protein, CDR3 DNA. A D gene is named only where the DNA matches it firmly. Not every row has a clone size; where given, it reads once, few, many or a size class.

V: TRBV6-2/TRBV6-3
size: .
length: 13
D: TRBD2
J: TRBJ2-7
CDR3: CASSYGGSYEQYF
DNA: TGTGCCAGCAGTTACGGCGGGAGCTACGAGCAGTACTTC

V: TRBV6-5
size: few
length: 16
D: .
J: TRBJ1-1
CDR3: CASRPRLAPRNTEAFF
DNA: TGTGCCAGCAGACCCCGCTTGGCGCCCAGGAACACTGAAGCTTTCTTT

V: TRBV4-3
size: .
length: 14
D: TRBD2
J: TRBJ2-3
CDR3: CASSHRGGTDTQYF
DNA: TGCGCCAGCAGCCACCGGGGGGGCACAGATACGCAGTATTTT

V: TRBV7-2
size: .
length: 16
D: .
J: TRBJ1-1
CDR3: CASSLANFGGNTEAFF
DNA: TGTGCCAGCAGCTTAGCCAACTTTGGTGGGAACACTGAAGCTTTCTTT

V: TRBV5-1
size: few
length: 14
D: .
J: TRBJ2-1
CDR3: CASSLVAGAGEQFF
DNA: TGCGCCAGCAGCTTGGTTGCGGGGGCGGGTGAGCAGTTCTTC

V: TRBV5-1
size: .
length: 15
D: .
J: TRBJ1-2
CDR3: CASSAPEEGDYGYTF
DNA: TGCGCCAGCAGCGCCCCCGAGGAGGGGGACTATGGCTACACCTTC

V: TRBV4-1
size: .
length: 18
D: .
J: TRBJ2-1
CDR3: CASSQVEFTQSSYNEQFF
DNA: TGCGCCAGCAGCCAAGTAGAATTCACCCAGAGCTCCTACAATGAGCAGTTCTTC

V: TRBV27
size: many
length: 14
D: .
J: TRBJ2-5
CDR3: CASSLSETQETQYF
DNA: TGTGCCAGCAGCCTTAGCGAGACCCAAGAGACCCAGTACTTC

V: TRBV27
size: .
length: 14
D: .
J: TRBJ2-1
CDR3: CASMRTRGYNEQFF
DNA: TGTGCCAGCATGAGGACACGGGGATACAATGAGCAGTTCTTC

V: TRBV5-5
size: .
length: 14
D: .
J: TRBJ1-2
CDR3: CASSLRNRVTGYTF
DNA: TGTGCCAGCAGCCTTAGGAACAGGGTAACTGGCTACACCTTC

V: TRBV29-1
size: few
length: 15
D: .
J: TRBJ1-2
CDR3: CSVSPQWEINYGYTF
DNA: TGCAGCGTTTCTCCCCAATGGGAGATTAACTATGGCTACACCTTC

V: TRBV10-3
size: .
length: 15
D: .
J: TRBJ1-1
CDR3: CAISEYAGMNTEAFF
DNA: TGTGCCATCAGTGAGTATGCGGGCATGAACACTGAAGCTTTCTTT

V: TRBV5-1
size: few
length: 14
D: .
J: TRBJ1-4
CDR3: CASSLTGRAEKLFF
DNA: TGCGCCAGCAGCTTGACGGGACGGGCGGAAAAACTGTTTTTT

V: TRBV5-1
size: .
length: 15
D: TRBD1
J: TRBJ1-2
CDR3: CASSSGTGQPYGYTF
DNA: TGCGCCAGCAGCTCGGGAACGGGACAGCCCTATGGCTACACCTTC

V: TRBV4-3
size: .
length: 17
D: TRBD2
J: TRBJ2-2
CDR3: CASSPLRLAGGTGELFF
DNA: TGCGCCAGCAGCCCCCTTCGACTAGCGGGGGGCACCGGGGAGCTGTTTTTT

V: TRBV7-2
size: .
length: 16
D: TRBD2
J: TRBJ2-5
CDR3: CASSLAGRGVLETQYF
DNA: TGTGCCAGCAGCTTAGCGGGACGGGGGGTATTGGAGACCCAGTACTTC

V: TRBV7-8
size: .
length: 14
D: .
J: TRBJ2-1
CDR3: CASSSMTYYNEQFF
DNA: TGTGCCAGCAGCTCGATGACATATTACAATGAGCAGTTCTTC

V: TRBV4-3
size: few
length: 16
D: .
J: TRBJ1-4
CDR3: CASSQGPGSGNEKLFF
DNA: TGCGCCAGCAGCCAAGGCCCAGGGAGTGGAAATGAAAAACTGTTTTTT

V: TRBV20-1
size: few
length: 16
D: .
J: TRBJ1-1
CDR3: CSAPKGKSFKNTEAFF
DNA: TGCAGTGCACCCAAGGGGAAGTCCTTTAAGAACACTGAAGCTTTCTTT

V: TRBV18
size: .
length: 15
D: .
J: TRBJ2-3
CDR3: CASSPAGTYTDTQYF
DNA: TGTGCCAGCTCACCAGCGGGGACTTACACAGATACGCAGTATTTT

V: TRBV18
size: .
length: 14
D: .
J: TRBJ2-1
CDR3: CASSPPARYNEQFF
DNA: TGTGCCAGCTCACCGCCCGCACGGTACAATGAGCAGTTCTTC

V: TRBV5-1
size: many
length: 12
D: .
J: TRBJ2-7
CDR3: CASSLDTYEQYF
DNA: TGCGCCAGCAGCTTGGACACCTACGAGCAGTACTTC

V: TRBV7-9
size: few
length: 13
D: .
J: TRBJ2-5
CDR3: CASRMGEGKTQYF
DNA: TGTGCCAGCAGGATGGGCGAGGGGAAGACCCAGTACTTC

V: TRBV12-1
size: .
length: 14
D: .
J: TRBJ2-7
CDR3: CASSLPDRSYEQYF
DNA: TGTGCCAGCAGCCTTCCGGACAGAAGCTACGAGCAGTACTTC

V: TRBV5-1
size: .
length: 16
D: .
J: TRBJ2-5
CDR3: CASSSAGTFLQETQYF
DNA: TGCGCCAGCAGCTCTGCCGGGACCTTTCTTCAAGAGACCCAGTACTTC

V: TRBV14
size: .
length: 12
D: .
J: TRBJ1-2
CDR3: CASSRVLHGYTF
DNA: TGTGCCAGCAGCCGAGTCCTCCATGGCTACACCTTC